This TCR beta chain was captured by sequencing in a study of OX40 agonist ivuxolimab in advanced cancers. Study in general: Two cutaneous melanoma patients and one hepatocellular carcinoma patient, three in all, had partial responses. Findings and limits, study-wide: Some nonresponders likewise displayed low normalized T-cell clonal expansion. People who partly responded at 0.1-3.0 mg/kg had some of the least clonal expansion seen. CD4+ and CD8+ blood T cells expanded clonally by week 6 at 0.1 to 3.0 mg/kg.

In regard to this clone: The antigen remains unidentified.

TCRdb's table, derived via immunoSEQ multiplex PCR, lists solely in-frame clones and lacks some. The table shows some 85,000 clones, with 88% occurring only once. This CDR3 comprises 15 residues. V was cut by 3 bases and J by 3 bases, with 12 bases left in between. Germline assignment: CDR1 SGHDT and CDR2 YYEEEE. The material was CD4+ or CD8+ T cells sorted from blood, obtained in a trial of the OX40 agonist ivuxolimab. This receptor was obtained from an adult with an advanced solid tumor such as melanoma, head and neck, liver or kidney cancer. The chain couples TRBV5-6 to TRBJ2-2; D call uncertain. DNA for the CDR3: TGTGCCAGCAGCTCGGTATCCGGACACACCGGGGAGCTGTTTTTT. This gives the protein CASSSVSGHTGELFF.